These 23 T cell receptor beta chains share one sample of origin, sequenced in a study of T cells in localized non-small cell lung cancer. The data were produced by immunoSEQ multiplex PCR, yet TCRdb's version contains in-frame clones alone and is incomplete. The sample yields about 40,000 clones, roughly 79% seen once. The sequenced sample was peripheral blood mononuclear cells, obtained before any cancer treatment. The receptors were gathered from a male donor at least 60 years old with stage II lung adenocarcinoma.

This chain joins TRBV11-2 and TRBJ2-7; 8 bases align to TRBD2. The V gene end was trimmed by 4 bases and the J gene end by 4 bases; junction bases not matched to a gene: 9. The CDR3 has 15 amino acids. Germline CDR1 reads SGHAT; CDR2 reads FQNNGV. The CDR3 coding sequence is TGTGCCAGCAGCTCCCTGGCGGGGGGCAAGTACGAGCAGTACTTC. Amino acids: CASSSLAGGKYEQYF.

The J gene is TRBJ1-2, the V gene TRBV20-1; D remains unclear. The CDR3 sequence is 10 residues long. Germline CDR1 is DFQATT and CDR2 is SNEGSKA (reference sequence). V was clipped by 0 bases and J by 8 bases, with 4 bases between them. CDR3 region: CSARERGYTF. The CDR3 DNA is TGCAGTGCTAGAGAGAGGGGCTACACCTTC.

V gene TRBV6-5 combines with J gene TRBJ1-5; 7 bases are a match to TRBD1. V lost 4 bases to trimming and J lost 3 bases; unmatched junction nucleotides: 6. This CDR3 spans 15 amino acids. The germline V gene has CDR1 MNHEY and CDR2 SVGAGI. CDR3: CASSSQGSYNQPQHF. DNA for the CDR3: TGTGCCAGCAGTTCACAGGGGTCCTACAATCAGCCCCAGCATTTT.

The J gene is TRBJ1-2, the V gene TRBV28, with D tentatively TRBD1 (6 bases). The CDR3 loop spans 14 amino acids. The germline gives CDR1 MDHEN, CDR2 SYDVKM. The V and J ends lost 3 bases and 8 bases respectively, with 16 bases between them. This chain's CDR3 is CASSFQRGGEGYTF. The CDR3, as DNA: TGTGCCAGCAGTTTTCAACGGGGGGGCGAGGGCTACACCTTC.

The chain couples TRBV30 to TRBJ1-6; the D is unclear. The V end was cut by 3 bases, the J end by 10 bases, with 16 bases between. The CDR3 length is 14 residues. The germline CDR1 and CDR2 sequences are GTSNPN and SVGIG (reference sequence). The CDR3 DNA reads as TGTGCCTGGAGGGAAGCGGGTTTAAAGTCACCCCTCCACTTT. It specifies CAWREAGLKSPLHF.

The V gene is TRBV11-3, the J gene TRBJ1-3; D is unclear. CDR1 and CDR2 from the germline V gene are SGHNT and YENEEA. The CDR3 has 14 residues. Trimming took 5 bases from V and 4 from J, leaving 12 bases between them. The CDR3 protein is CASSGRTSGNTIYF. The CDR3 DNA sequence: TGTGCCAGCAGCGGACGGACCTCAGGAAACACCATATATTTT.

V gene TRBV5-5 combines with J gene TRBJ1-2, with TRBD1 as a possible D gene (5 bases). Germline V gene data show CDR1 as SGHKS and CDR2 as YYEKEE (reference sequence). V was clipped by 0 bases and J by 2 bases, with 8 bases between them. This CDR3 has 14 residues. The CDR3 DNA is TGTGCCAGCAGCTTGGACGGGGGGAACTATGGCTACACCTTC. This codes for CASSLDGGNYGYTF.

The chain recombines TRBV14 with TRBJ1-1, with D hard to call. V was clipped by 3 bases and J by 4 bases, with 15 bases between them. CDR1 and CDR2 (germline): SGHDN, FVKESK. The CDR3 has 15 amino acids. Written as DNA, the CDR3 is TGTGCCAGCAGCCAGTTTCTACGGGTGAGCACTGAAGCTTTCTTT. Residues: CASSQFLRVSTEAFF.

The rearrangement joins TRBV7-9 to TRBJ1-4; the D is unclear. Germline values: CDR1 SEHNR, CDR2 FQNEAQ (reference sequence). The CDR3 runs 12 residues. V was shortened by 5 bases and J by 8 bases, with 9 bases between the two germline ends. The CDR3 is CASSPTPEKLFF. CDR3 nucleotide sequence: TGTGCCAGCAGCCCAACCCCAGAAAAACTGTTTTTT.

The chain employs TRBV2 and TRBJ2-2; tentatively, D is TRBD2 (6 bases). Germline lookup yields CDR1 SNHLY and CDR2 FYNNEI. The CDR3 is made up of 14 amino acids. V was cut by 3 bases and J by 6 bases, with 11 bases left in between. The CDR3: CASSDRREAGELFF. The CDR3 bases are TGTGCCAGCAGTGACAGGAGGGAAGCCGGGGAGCTGTTTTTT.

This chain uses TRBV7-2 with TRBJ1-1, with D unclear. The germline V gene encodes CDR1 SGHTA and CDR2 FQGNSA. Trimming took off 1 base at V and 0 bases at J, with 6 bases between the two ends. The length of the CDR3 is 14 residues. The CDR3, as DNA: TGTGCCAGCAGCTTAGTTATCATGAACACTGAAGCTTTCTTT. Translated: CASSLVIMNTEAFF.

This sequence joins TRBV6-4 and TRBJ2-5, with D unresolved. Germline lookup yields CDR1 MRHNA and CDR2 SNTAGT. This CDR3 spans 9 amino acids. Between the trimmed V and J ends, which lost 11 bases and 4 bases, there was a span of 5 bases. The CDR3 reads CAQPETQYF. For the CDR3, the DNA is TGTGCCCAGCCAGAGACCCAGTACTTC.

This sequence joins TRBV6-5 and TRBJ2-2; D remains ambiguous. V was shortened by 2 bases and J by 8 bases, with 15 bases between the two germline ends. Germline V lookup: CDR1 MNHEY, CDR2 SVGAGI. This CDR3 has 15 residues. CDR3 amino acids: CASSYKAVSFGELFF. The CDR3 DNA sequence: TGTGCCAGCAGTTACAAGGCCGTTTCATTTGGGGAGCTGTTTTTT.

This chain uses TRBV14 with TRBJ2-1, with a weak D call TRBD2 (6 bases). The ends were cut back, 4 bases at V and 5 bases at J, with 15 bases in the middle. The V gene's germline CDR1 is SGHDN and CDR2 FVKESK. The CDR3 consists of 15 residues. Written as DNA, the CDR3 is TGTGCCAGCAGCCTATTCGGACTATTTAACAATGAGCAGTTCTTC. Encoded protein: CASSLFGLFNNEQFF.

This clone was recorded a few times. The J gene is TRBJ2-1, the V gene TRBV5-1; 12 positions agree with TRBD2. Trimming at V came to 4 bases and at J to 6 bases, leaving 2 bases not matched to a gene. Germline assignment: CDR1 SGHRS and CDR2 YFSETQ. The CDR3 consists of 14 residues. Here the CDR3 reads CASSPGLAGNEQFF. In DNA form, the CDR3 reads TGCGCCAGCAGCCCGGGACTAGCGGGCAATGAGCAGTTCTTC.

The J gene is TRBJ2-1, the V gene TRBV7-9; perhaps D is TRBD1 or TRBD2 (5 bases each). Trimming pared 8 bases from V and 5 bases from J, leaving 10 bases between. The germline gives CDR1 SEHNR, CDR2 FQNEAQ (reference sequence). The CDR3 consists of 12 residues. DNA of the CDR3: TGTGCCAGCGGCCTGGGGGACAATGAGCAGTTCTTC. Its protein is CASGLGDNEQFF.

J is TRBJ2-3 and V is TRBV7-3, with 8 bases lining up with TRBD1. With V trimmed by 4 bases and J by 2 bases, 5 bases remained unmatched. This CDR3 contains 15 residues. Germline assignment: CDR1 SGHTA and CDR2 FQGTGA. CDR3 sequence (DNA): TGTGCCAGCAGCTCCGGACAGGGCTACACAGATACGCAGTATTTT. It yields the protein CASSSGQGYTDTQYF. The full variable domain, rest sourced from reference TRBV7-3 and TRBJ2-3, is GAGVSQTPSNKVTEKGKYVELRCDPISGHTALYWYRQSLGQGPEFLIYFQGTGAADDSGLPNDRFFAVRPEGSVSTLKIQRTERGDSAVYLCASSSGQGYTDTQYFGPGTRLTVL.

The V gene is TRBV5-1, the J gene TRBJ2-7; 9 positions agree with TRBD2. The trim removed 1 base at V and 4 bases at J, leaving 6 bases unmatched. Germline CDR1 is SGHRS and CDR2 is YFSETQ. This CDR3 comprises 15 residues. CDR3 nucleotide sequence: TGCGCCAGCAGCTTGTCTGGGGCGGGAGGGTACGAGCAGTACTTC. This gives the protein CASSLSGAGGYEQYF.

The sample holds one count of this clone. J is TRBJ2-5 and V is TRBV30; D is perhaps TRBD2 (7 bases). V was clipped by 5 bases and J by 7 bases, with 11 bases between them. The V gene's germline CDR1 is GTSNPN and CDR2 SVGIG (reference sequence). CDR3 length equals 11 residues. The DNA of the CDR3 is TGTGCCTGGGTGGGAGGGGGGACCCAGTACTTC. This translates into CAWVGGGTQYF. The whole variable domain, filled in from reference TRBV30 and TRBJ2-5, reads SQTIHQWPATLVQPVGSPLSLECTVEGTSNPNLYWYRQAAGRGLQLLFYSVGIGQISSEVPQNLSASRPQDRQFILSSKKLLLSDSGFYLCAWVGGGTQYFGPGTRLLVL.

The V call is TRBV6-5, the J call TRBJ1-1; D unresolved. Trimming removed 2 bases at V and 4 bases at J, with 8 bases between. CDR1 and CDR2 (germline): MNHEY, SVGAGI. The CDR3 runs to 13 residues. The DNA for the CDR3 is TGTGCCAGCAGTTACGACCCGGGCACTGAAGCTTTCTTT. Its protein product is CASSYDPGTEAFF.

This clone was detected once. This chain connects TRBV18 to TRBJ1-1; possible D gene TRBD1, 5 bases. The length of the CDR3 is 15 residues. Germline-derived CDR1 and CDR2 are KGHSH and LQKENI. Trimming stripped 3 bases from V and 1 base from J, with 12 bases between. This chain's CDR3 is CASSPTGRENTEAFF. DNA of the CDR3: TGTGCCAGCTCACCGACGGGACGGGAGAACACTGAAGCTTTCTTT.

CDR3 sequence: CASSIDSTGRGYTF. The CDR3 DNA reads TGTGCCAGTAGTATAGACTCGACAGGCAGAGGCTACACCTTC. This chain joins TRBV19 and TRBJ1-2; TRBD1 might be the D (6 bases). CDR1 and CDR2 from the germline V gene are LNHDA and SQIVND (reference sequence). This CDR3 contains 14 residues. Trimming pared 0 bases from V and 8 bases from J, leaving 13 bases between.

This chain connects TRBV4-1 to TRBJ1-2, with a tentative D call TRBD1 (5 bases). The CDR3 is 16 residues long. Trimming took 2 bases from V and 0 from J, leaving 13 bases between them. Germline V gene data show CDR1 as MGHRA and CDR2 as YSYEKL. CDR3 DNA sequence: TGCGCCAGCAGCCAAACCAGGGAAGTTTCTAACTATGGCTACACCTTC. Amino acid sequence: CASSQTREVSNYGYTF.